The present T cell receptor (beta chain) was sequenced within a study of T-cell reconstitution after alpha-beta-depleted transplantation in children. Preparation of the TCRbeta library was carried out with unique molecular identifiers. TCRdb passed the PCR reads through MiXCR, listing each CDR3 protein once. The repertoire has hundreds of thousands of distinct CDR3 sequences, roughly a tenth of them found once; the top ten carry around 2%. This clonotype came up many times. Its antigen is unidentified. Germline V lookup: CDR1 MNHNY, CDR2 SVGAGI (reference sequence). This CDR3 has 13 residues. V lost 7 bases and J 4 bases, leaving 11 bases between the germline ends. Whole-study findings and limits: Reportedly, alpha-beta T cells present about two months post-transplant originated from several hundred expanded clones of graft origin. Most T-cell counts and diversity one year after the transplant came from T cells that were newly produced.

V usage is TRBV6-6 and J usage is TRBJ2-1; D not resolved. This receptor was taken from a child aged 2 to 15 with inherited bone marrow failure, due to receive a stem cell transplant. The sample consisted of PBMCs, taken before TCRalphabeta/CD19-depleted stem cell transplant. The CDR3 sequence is CASMRNPYNEQFF. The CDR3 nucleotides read TGTGCCAGCATGAGGAATCCTTACAATGAGCAGTTCTTC.